This TCR beta chain derives from a study of technical replicates of blood from a few donors. Data came from immunoSEQ multiplex PCR; TCRdb stores just in-frame clones and leaves some out. The profile shows around 30,000 clones, approximately 94% of them singletons. With 4 bases removed from V and 7 bases from J, the gap between germline ends came to 14 bases. CDR1 is SGHKS, CDR2 YYEKEE, per germline (reference sequence). The CDR3 totals 14 residues. The chain couples TRBV5-5 to TRBJ1-4; a possible D gene is TRBD1 (5 bases). The sample comprised PBMCs. The TCR originated in a human donor in good health. Some clones in this sample may be carry-over from other donors' samples. This CDR3 is CASSSNRRSEKLFF. Written as DNA, the CDR3 is TGTGCCAGCAGCAGTAACAGGCGTAGTGAAAAACTGTTTTTT.